This is a list of T cell receptor beta chains from one sample in a study of blood T cell repertoires in COVID-19. This table comes from immunoSEQ multiplex PCR, and its TCRdb copy is limited to in-frame clones, with some not included. Seen here are approximately 400,000 clones, roughly 77% observed once, and the top ten hold around 1%. The sample consisted of peripheral blood. The receptors here all came from a human donor with acute or convalescent COVID-19. The donor label of this sample is uncertain. CDR3s include the opening cysteine and the closing phenylalanine or tryptophan. Fields, in order: J gene, V gene, D gene, clone size, CDR3 DNA, CDR3 protein. A D gene is named only where the DNA matches it firmly. Some rows have no size entry. The others give once, few or many, or a class for an expanded clone.

>TRBJ1-1|TRBV15|.|.
TGTGCCACCAGCAAATACAAGAACACTGAAGCTTTCTTT
CATSKYKNTEAFF
>TRBJ2-7|TRBV10-1|TRBD1|.
TGCGCCAGCAGCCGGGACAGGGTCCACGAGCAGTACTTC
CASSRDRVHEQYF
>TRBJ1-1|TRBV29-1|.|few
TGCAGCGTTGTGCAGGGGTCGGGCACTGAAGCTTTCTTT
CSVVQGSGTEAFF
>TRBJ2-7|TRBV2|.|few
TGTGCCAGCAGTGGCGATGTGGGCCGTAGCTCCTACGAGCAGTACTTC
CASSGDVGRSSYEQYF
>TRBJ2-7|TRBV14|.|.
TGTGCCAGCAGCCAAAAGTTAGGCAGGTACGAGCAGTACTTC
CASSQKLGRYEQYF
>TRBJ2-7|TRBV18|TRBD1|few
TGTGCCAGCTCAGGAAGTGGACAGGGAAATAAGCAGTACTTC
CASSGSGQGNKQYF
>TRBJ1-5|TRBV19|TRBD1|.
TGTGCCAGTACCCTCGGGACAGGAAATAGCAATCAGCCCCAGCATTTT
CASTLGTGNSNQPQHF
>TRBJ1-1|TRBV18|.|few
TGTGCCAGCTCACCCCTCGGGAGGGGGAACACTGAAGCTTTCTTT
CASSPLGRGNTEAFF
>TRBJ2-1|TRBV9|.|.
TGTGCCAGCAGCGGGGTAGGGGGAACCTACAATGAGCAGTTCTTC
CASSGVGGTYNEQFF
>TRBJ2-3|TRBV5-1|.|.
TGCGCCAGCAGCCAGACAGAATTCACAGATACGCAGTATTTT
CASSQTEFTDTQYF
>TRBJ2-3|TRBV10-3|TRBD2|.
TGTGCCACCGGGGCGCTAGCGGGCACCAGCACAGATACGCAGTATTTT
CATGALAGTSTDTQYF
>TRBJ1-1|TRBV7-9|.|.
TGTGCCAGCAGCCACCGGGACAACTTCATGAACACTGAAGCTTTCTTT
CASSHRDNFMNTEAFF
>TRBJ2-7|TRBV27|TRBD1|.
TGTGCCAGCAGTCAGGGGGTAATCTACGAGCAGTACTTC
CASSQGVIYEQYF
>TRBJ2-1|TRBV5-1|.|.
TGCGCCAGCGGCCCCGCAGGCCAGTCATTCAATGAGCAGTTCTTC
CASGPAGQSFNEQFF
>TRBJ2-7|TRBV2|.|.
TGTGCCAGCAGTGATAGGGGCCACCCCTACGAGCAGTACTTC
CASSDRGHPYEQYF
>TRBJ1-5|TRBV7-9|TRBD1|.
TGTGCCAGCAGCCACGGACAGGGAGGCAATCAGCCCCAGCATTTT
CASSHGQGGNQPQHF
>TRBJ1-6|TRBV14|.|.
TGTGCCAGCAGCACACAGGTTTATTCACCCCTCCACTTT
CASSTQVYSPLHF
>TRBJ2-2|TRBV2|TRBD2|few
TGTGCCAGCAGTTGGGGACTAGCGGGAGGAAGGACCGGGGAGCTGTTTTTT
CASSWGLAGGRTGELFF
>TRBJ2-3|TRBV28|.|once
TGTGCCAGCAGTTTAAGCTTCACAGATACGCAGTATTTT
CASSLSFTDTQYF
>TRBJ2-3|TRBV5-1|.|few
TGCGCCAGCAGCCTCGCACTTCCCGACACAGATACGCAGTATTTT
CASSLALPDTDTQYF
>TRBJ2-6|TRBV19|.|.
TGTGCCAGTAGTCCAGGGTCCCGCTCTGGGGCCAACGTCCTGACTTTC
CASSPGSRSGANVLTF
>TRBJ1-5|TRBV7-6|.|.
TGTGCCAGCAGCTTAGAGGTGCAGGGGCCCCAGCATTTT
CASSLEVQGPQHF
>TRBJ1-1|TRBV5-1|TRBD1|once
TGCGCCAGCAGCTTGGAATGGGTACCGGGACAGGGAATTTTTGGGACTGAAGCTTTCTTT
CASSLEWVPGQGIFGTEAFF
>TRBJ2-7|TRBV2|TRBD2|.
TGTGCCAGCAGACCGGGGGGGCCCTACGAGCAGTACTTC
CASRPGGPYEQYF
>TRBJ1-2|TRBV5-1|.|.
TGCGCCAGCAGCTTGGAGTATACGACAGCATATGGCTACACCTTC
CASSLEYTTAYGYTF
>TRBJ1-1|TRBV11-2|TRBD1|.
TGTGCCAGCAGCCTAGACAGGGGCAGGAAGTCGGAAGCTTTCTTT
CASSLDRGRKSEAFF
>TRBJ2-5|TRBV18|.|.
TGTGCCAGCTCACCCAGGGTCGGAGAGACCCAGTACTTC
CASSPRVGETQYF
>TRBJ2-3|TRBV2|TRBD2|.
TGTGCCAGCAGTGGAGCGGGAGCCCCCACAGATACGCAGTATTTT
CASSGAGAPTDTQYF
>TRBJ2-7|TRBV10-2|.|.
TGCGCCAGCAGTGTGGCAGCTAGCTCCTACGAGCAGTACTTC
CASSVAASSYEQYF
>TRBJ2-2|TRBV20-1|.|.
TGCAGTGCTAGTCCGTACACCGGGGAGCTGTTTTTT
CSASPYTGELFF
>TRBJ2-1|TRBV11-3|TRBD2|.
TGTGCCAGCAGCTTCCTAGCGGGAGTGCGCAATGAGCAGTTCTTC
CASSFLAGVRNEQFF
>TRBJ2-7|TRBV2|TRBD1|once
TGTGCCAGCAGAGGACAGGGGATTCCCTACGAGCAGTACTTC
CASRGQGIPYEQYF
>TRBJ1-5|TRBV6-5|.|.
TGTGCCAGCAGGGGCGGGGATCAGCCCCAGCATTTT
CASRGGDQPQHF
>TRBJ1-3|TRBV18|TRBD1|.
TGTGCCAGCTCACCACGGACAGGGGTCGGAAACACCATATATTTT
CASSPRTGVGNTIYF
>TRBJ2-7|TRBV19|TRBD1|.
TGTGCCAGCGGCTCCGGGACAGGGGCAGGGGAGCAGTACTTC
CASGSGTGAGEQYF
>TRBJ2-7|TRBV4-1|.|.
TGCGCCAGCAGCCAAGTTGAGGGAGACTCTTACGAGCAGTACTTC
CASSQVEGDSYEQYF
>TRBJ1-5|TRBV30|.|.
TGTGCCTGGACCCTGGGGGGGGTAGCTCAGCCCCAGCATTTT
CAWTLGGVAQPQHF
>TRBJ1-5|TRBV7-8|TRBD1|few
TGTGCCAGCAGTCTAAGGACAGGGCTCAGCAATCAGCCCCAGCATTTT
CASSLRTGLSNQPQHF
>TRBJ1-6|TRBV4-1|.|.
TGCGCCAGCAGCCAAGGGGAACTACAGGCTTATTCACCCCTCCACTTT
CASSQGELQAYSPLHF
>TRBJ2-7|TRBV5-4|.|.
TGTGCCAGCAGCGGTGGACTGCGGGGACACGAGCAGTACTTC
CASSGGLRGHEQYF
>TRBJ2-7|TRBV7-8|.|.
TGTGCCAGCAGCTTAGCCCGGGGGACCTCTTTCGAGCAGTACTTC
CASSLARGTSFEQYF
>TRBJ1-6|TRBV10-1|.|.
TGCGCCAGCATATCGGGGGATCGTCCACCCCTCCACTTT
CASISGDRPPLHF
>TRBJ2-7|TRBV12-3/TRBV12-4|TRBD1|.
TGTGCCATCACCACTCAATCAGGGGGCGAGCAGTACTTC
CAITTQSGGEQYF
>TRBJ1-1|TRBV6-4|.|.
TGTGCCAGCAGTGACTCGCGAGGGAGGACTGAAGCTTTCTTT
CASSDSRGRTEAFF